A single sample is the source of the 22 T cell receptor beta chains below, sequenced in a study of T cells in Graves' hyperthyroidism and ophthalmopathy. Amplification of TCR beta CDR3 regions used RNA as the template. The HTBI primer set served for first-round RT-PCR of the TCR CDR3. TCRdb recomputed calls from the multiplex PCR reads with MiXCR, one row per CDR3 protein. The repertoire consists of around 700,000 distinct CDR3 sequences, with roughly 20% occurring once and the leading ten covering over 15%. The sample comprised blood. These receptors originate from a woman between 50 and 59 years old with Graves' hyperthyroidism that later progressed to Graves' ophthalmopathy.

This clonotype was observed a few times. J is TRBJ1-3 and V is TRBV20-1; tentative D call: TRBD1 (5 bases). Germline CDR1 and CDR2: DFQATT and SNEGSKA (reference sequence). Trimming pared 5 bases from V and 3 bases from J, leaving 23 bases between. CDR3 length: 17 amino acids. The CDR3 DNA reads TGCAGTGCTCTCCACCCTAACCGGGGCAGTTATGGAAACACCATATATTTT. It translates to CSALHPNRGSYGNTIYF.

CDR3 DNA: TGTGCCAGCAGTTACTCGCCGGCCAACGTCCTGACTTTC. Residues: CASSYSPANVLTF. The chain combines TRBV6-6 with TRBJ2-6; D uncertain. V lost 0 bases and J lost 6, with 3 bases in between. The germline gives CDR1 MNHNY, CDR2 SVGAGI (reference sequence). The CDR3 runs 13 residues.

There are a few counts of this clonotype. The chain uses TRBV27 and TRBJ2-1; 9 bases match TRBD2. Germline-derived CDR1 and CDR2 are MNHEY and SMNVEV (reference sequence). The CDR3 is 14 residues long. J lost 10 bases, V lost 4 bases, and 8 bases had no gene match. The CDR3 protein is CASSYSGGIGEQFF. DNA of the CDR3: TGTGCCAGCAGTTATAGCGGGGGAATCGGGGAGCAGTTCTTC.

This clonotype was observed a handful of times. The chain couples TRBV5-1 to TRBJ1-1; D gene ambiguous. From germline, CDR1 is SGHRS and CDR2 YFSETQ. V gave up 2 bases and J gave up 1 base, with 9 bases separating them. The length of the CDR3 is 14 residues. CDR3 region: CASSFQPGNTEAFF. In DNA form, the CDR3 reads TGCGCCAGCAGCTTCCAACCGGGGAACACTGAAGCTTTCTTT.

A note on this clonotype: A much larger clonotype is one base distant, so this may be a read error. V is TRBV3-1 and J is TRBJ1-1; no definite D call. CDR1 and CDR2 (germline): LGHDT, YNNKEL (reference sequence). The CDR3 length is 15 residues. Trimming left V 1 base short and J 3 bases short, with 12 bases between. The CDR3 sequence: CASSQVARLDTEAFF. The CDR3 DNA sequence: TGTGCCAGCAGCCAAGTTGCCAGACTGGACACTGAAGCTTTCTTT.

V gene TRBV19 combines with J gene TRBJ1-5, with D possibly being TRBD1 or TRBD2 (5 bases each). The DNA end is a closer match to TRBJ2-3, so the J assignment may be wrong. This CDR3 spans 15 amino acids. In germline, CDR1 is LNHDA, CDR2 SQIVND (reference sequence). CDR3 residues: CASSIEGWGNQPQYF. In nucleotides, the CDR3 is TGTGCCAGTAGTATTGAGGGGTGGGGCAATCAGCCCCAGTATTTT.

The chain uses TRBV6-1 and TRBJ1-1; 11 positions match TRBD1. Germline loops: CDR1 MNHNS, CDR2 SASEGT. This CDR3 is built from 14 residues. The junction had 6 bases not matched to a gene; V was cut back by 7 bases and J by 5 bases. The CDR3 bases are TGTGCCAGCATTAGGACAGGGGGCTTGACTGAAGCTTTCTTT. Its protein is CASIRTGGLTEAFF.

The CDR3 DNA follows: TGTGCCAGCAGCGCCGAAGGCGGGTTACCCTACGAGCAGTACTTC. Protein sequence: CASSAEGGLPYEQYF. This chain links TRBV9 with TRBJ2-7; a possible D gene is TRBD2 (5 bases). Deletions cut 3 bases from V and 2 bases from J, with 15 bases between. The germline V gene has CDR1 SGDLS and CDR2 YYNGEE. This CDR3 has 15 residues.

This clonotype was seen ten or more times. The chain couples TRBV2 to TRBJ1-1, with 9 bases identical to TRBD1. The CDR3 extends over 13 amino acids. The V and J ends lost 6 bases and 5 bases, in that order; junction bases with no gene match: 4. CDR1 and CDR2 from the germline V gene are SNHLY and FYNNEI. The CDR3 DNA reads TGTGCCAGCAGGCACAGGGGGCAGACTGAAGCTTTCTTT. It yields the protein CASRHRGQTEAFF.

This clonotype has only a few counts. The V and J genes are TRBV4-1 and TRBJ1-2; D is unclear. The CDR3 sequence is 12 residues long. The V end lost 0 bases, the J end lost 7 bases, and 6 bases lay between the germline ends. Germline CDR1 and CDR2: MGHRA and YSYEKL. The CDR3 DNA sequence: TGCGCCAGCAGCCAAGATTTGTCTGGCTACACCTTC. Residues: CASSQDLSGYTF.

The CDR3 loop is CASSLRFGGITDTQYF. The CDR3 nucleotides are TGTGCCAGCAGCCTGCGGTTCGGGGGCATTACAGATACGCAGTATTTT. This chain joins TRBV4-2 and TRBJ2-3; the D gene could be TRBD1 or TRBD2 (6 bases each). This CDR3 is built from 16 residues. With 4 bases removed from V and 3 bases from J, the gap between germline ends came to 17 bases. CDR1 is LGHNA, CDR2 YNFKEQ, per germline.

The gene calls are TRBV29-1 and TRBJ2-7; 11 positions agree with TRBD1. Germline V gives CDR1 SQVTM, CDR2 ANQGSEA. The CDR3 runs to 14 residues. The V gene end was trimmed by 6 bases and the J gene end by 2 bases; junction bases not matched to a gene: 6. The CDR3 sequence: CSVEPGQGAYEQYF. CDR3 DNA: TGCAGCGTCGAGCCGGGACAGGGGGCCTACGAGCAGTACTTC.

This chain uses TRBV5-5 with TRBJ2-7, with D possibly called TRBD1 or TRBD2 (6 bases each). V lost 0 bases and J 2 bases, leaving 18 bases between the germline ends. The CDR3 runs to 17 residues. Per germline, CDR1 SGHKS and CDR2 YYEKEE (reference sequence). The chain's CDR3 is CASSLEDVGGPTYEQYF. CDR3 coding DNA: TGTGCCAGCAGCTTGGAGGACGTTGGGGGGCCGACCTACGAGCAGTACTTC.

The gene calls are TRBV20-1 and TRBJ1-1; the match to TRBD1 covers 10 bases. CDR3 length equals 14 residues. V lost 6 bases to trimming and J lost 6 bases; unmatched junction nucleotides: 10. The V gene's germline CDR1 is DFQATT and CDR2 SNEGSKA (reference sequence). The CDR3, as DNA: TGCAGTGCGACAGACAGGGGGCTGGCTCCTGAAGCTTTCTTT. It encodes CSATDRGLAPEAFF.

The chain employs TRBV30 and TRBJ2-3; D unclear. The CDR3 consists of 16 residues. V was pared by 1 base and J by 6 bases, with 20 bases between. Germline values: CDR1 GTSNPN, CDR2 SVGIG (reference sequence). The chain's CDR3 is CAWSGVRKPPADTQYF. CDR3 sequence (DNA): TGTGCCTGGAGTGGGGTGAGAAAACCCCCGGCCGATACGCAGTATTTT.

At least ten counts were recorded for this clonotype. The DNA for the CDR3 is TGTGCCAGCAGCGCCCGGGGGACAGATACGCAGTATTTT. Translating it yields CASSARGTDTQYF. The gene calls are TRBV7-3 and TRBJ2-3; possible D gene TRBD2, 6 bases. CDR1 is SGHTA and CDR2 is FQGTGA in the germline V gene. V was cut by 5 bases and J by 3 bases, with 9 bases left in between. The CDR3 totals 13 residues.

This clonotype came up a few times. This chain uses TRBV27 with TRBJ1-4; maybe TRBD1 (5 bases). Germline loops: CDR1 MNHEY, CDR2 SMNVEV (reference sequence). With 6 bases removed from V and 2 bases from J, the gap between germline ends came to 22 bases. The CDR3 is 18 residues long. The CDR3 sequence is CASREQALAGPTNEKLFF. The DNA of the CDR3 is TGTGCCAGCAGGGAACAGGCCCTGGCCGGCCCCACTAATGAAAAACTGTTTTTT.

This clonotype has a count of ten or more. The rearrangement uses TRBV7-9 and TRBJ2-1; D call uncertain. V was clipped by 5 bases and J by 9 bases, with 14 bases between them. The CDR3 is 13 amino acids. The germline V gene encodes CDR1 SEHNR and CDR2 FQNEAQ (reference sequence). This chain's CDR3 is CASSRLDRSEQFF. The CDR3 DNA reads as TGTGCCAGCAGCCGCCTAGATAGGAGTGAGCAGTTCTTC.

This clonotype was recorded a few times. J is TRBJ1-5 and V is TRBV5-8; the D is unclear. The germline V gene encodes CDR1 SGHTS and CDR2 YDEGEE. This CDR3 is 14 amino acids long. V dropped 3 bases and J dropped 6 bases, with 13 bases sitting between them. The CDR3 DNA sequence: TGTGCCAGCAGCTCCCGTCCGGCTGGTCAGCCCCAGCATTTT. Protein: CASSSRPAGQPQHF.

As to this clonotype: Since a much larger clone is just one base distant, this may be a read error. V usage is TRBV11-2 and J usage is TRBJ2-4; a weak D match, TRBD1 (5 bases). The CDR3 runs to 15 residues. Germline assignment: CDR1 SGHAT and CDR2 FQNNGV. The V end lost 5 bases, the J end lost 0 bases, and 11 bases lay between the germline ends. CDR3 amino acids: CASSRPGLAKNIQYF. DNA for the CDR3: TGTGCCAGCAGCCGACCAGGGCTAGCCAAAAACATTCAGTACTTC.

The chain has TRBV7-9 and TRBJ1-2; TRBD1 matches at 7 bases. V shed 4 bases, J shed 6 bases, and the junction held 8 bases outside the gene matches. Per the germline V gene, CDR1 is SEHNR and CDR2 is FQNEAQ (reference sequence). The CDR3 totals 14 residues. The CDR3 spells CASSYTGAKDGYTF. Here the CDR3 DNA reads TGTGCCAGCAGCTACACAGGGGCGAAGGATGGCTACACCTTC.

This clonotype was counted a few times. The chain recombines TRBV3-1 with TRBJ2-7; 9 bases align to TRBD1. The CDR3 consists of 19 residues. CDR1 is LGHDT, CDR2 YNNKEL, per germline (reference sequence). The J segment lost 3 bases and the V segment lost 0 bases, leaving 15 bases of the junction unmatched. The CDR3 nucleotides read TGTGCCAGCAGCCAAGATACGCTGTGGAACGACAGGGGGAGCTACGAGCAGTACTTC. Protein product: CASSQDTLWNDRGSYEQYF.